This T cell receptor beta chain appears in the sequencing data of a study of CD8 T cells in Susac syndrome (dated by TCRdb to the late 2010s). Regarding the research as a whole: Whether CD8+ T cell activation and differentiation in Susac syndrome was antigen driven was tested using repertoire sequencing. Clonality of the CD8+ T cell repertoire was compared between over 10 healthy donors, approximately 14 Susac syndrome patients and under 19 multiple sclerosis patients. The paper as a whole reports these results and caveats: The number of individuals in the TCR sequencing and HLA analysis was recognized as being relatively small.

The CDR3 starts with the cysteine, ends with the phenylalanine, and has 14 residues. This entry keeps only the CDR3 DNA: 42 bases, framed from base 1. V and J lose 0 bases and 0 bases, and a span of 4 bases separates them. With regard to this clonotype: Its antigen target is currently unknown. It has no much larger one-base neighbor in the sample; base qualities were not kept.

RNA was extracted using the RNeasy kit, and about 0.45 to 1 microgram was reverse transcribed with random hexamers. The immunoSEQ multiplex PCR assay, which covers 54 Vbeta and 13 Jbeta segments, was used to amplify TCR beta CDR3 regions. PCR amplification bias was corrected by using a synthetic template baseline for primer optimization and computational correction. Regarding the original processing steps: Reads were assigned to V, D and J genes according to IMGT and analyzed in immunoSEQ Analyzer, with only productive sequences retained. Clonality was calculated as one minus the Shannon entropy normalized by log2 of the number of productive unique sequences. For each patient and control, public and private clones were evaluated among the 100 most prevalent clones. A clone was defined as Susac-specific if it was absent from the healthy and MS cohorts, from about 1,100 published viral clones and from other ImmuneACCESS disease sequences. TCRdb redid the processing of the public reads, applying fastp at Q25 and MiXCR, and retained in-frame beta chains. Rows matching on CDR3 protein sequence are summarized as one entry with the most common DNA and genes. These V and J calls rely on TCRdb rather than the paper's analysis. This sample is represented by 250,000 to 300,000 distinct CDR3 sequences; 75% to 90% of them were singletons. The ten largest make up approximately 0.2% of the sample.

High-throughput TCR beta sequencing profiled peripheral blood CD8+ and CD4+ T cells from healthy donors, Susac syndrome patients and multiple sclerosis patients. The multiple sclerosis controls were treatment-naive patients who had stable or active relapsing-remitting disease and met the revised McDonald criteria. Bulk CD8+ and CD4+ T cells were purified by magnetic negative isolation, whereas CD8+ TEMRA cells were enriched by FACS. Blood was drawn into EDTA tubes, processed within 24 hours, and PBMCs were isolated by density gradient centrifugation. PBMCs intended for TCR sequencing were frozen in liquid nitrogen and were later thawed in a 37 degrees C water bath. The sorted or isolated CD4+, CD8+ and CD8+ TEMRA cells reached a purity of at least 90%.

This receptor was obtained from a human donor with multiple sclerosis. The source material was CD8+ T cells from PBMCs. The rearranged segments are TRBV12-3 or TRBV12-4 and TRBJ2-3; the D gene remains uncertain. The nucleotide sequence reads TGTGCCAGCAGTTTAGCCGATAGCACAGATACGCAGTATTTT. Its translation is CASSLADSTDTQYF.